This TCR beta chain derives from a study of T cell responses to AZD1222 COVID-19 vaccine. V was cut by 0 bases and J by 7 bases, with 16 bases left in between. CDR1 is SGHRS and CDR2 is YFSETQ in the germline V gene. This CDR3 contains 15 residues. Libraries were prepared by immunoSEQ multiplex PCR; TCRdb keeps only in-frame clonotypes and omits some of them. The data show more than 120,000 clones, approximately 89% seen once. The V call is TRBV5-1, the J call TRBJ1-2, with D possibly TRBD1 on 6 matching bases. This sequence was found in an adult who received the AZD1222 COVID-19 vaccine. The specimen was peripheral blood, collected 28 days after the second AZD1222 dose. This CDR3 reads CASSLDRVSASGYTF. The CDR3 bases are TGCGCCAGCAGCTTGGACAGGGTATCCGCGAGTGGCTACACCTTC. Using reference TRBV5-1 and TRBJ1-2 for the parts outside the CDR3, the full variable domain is KAGVTQTPRYLIKTRGQQVTLSCSPISGHRSVSWYQQTPGQGLQFLFEYFSETQRNKGNFPGRFSGRQFSNSRSEMNVSTLELGDSALYLCASSLDRVSASGYTFGSGTRLTVV.